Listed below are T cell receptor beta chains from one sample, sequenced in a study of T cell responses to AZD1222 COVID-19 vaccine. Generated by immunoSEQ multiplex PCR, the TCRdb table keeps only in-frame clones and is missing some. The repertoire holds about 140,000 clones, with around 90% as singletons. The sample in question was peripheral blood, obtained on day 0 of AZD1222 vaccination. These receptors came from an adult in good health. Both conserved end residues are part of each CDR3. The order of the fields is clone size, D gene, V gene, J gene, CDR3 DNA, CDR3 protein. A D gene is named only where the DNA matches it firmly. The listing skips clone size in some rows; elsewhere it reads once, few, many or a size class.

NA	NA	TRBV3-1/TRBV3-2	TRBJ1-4	TGTGCCAGCAGCCGGCGGACAACAACTAATGAAAAACTGTTTTTT	CASSRRTTTNEKLFF
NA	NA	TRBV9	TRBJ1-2	TGTGCCAGCAGCGTAGGGGATGGCTACACCTTC	CASSVGDGYTF
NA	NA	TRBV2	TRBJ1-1	TGTGCCACCCGCGGGGGCGGGACTGAAGCTTTCTTT	CATRGGGTEAFF
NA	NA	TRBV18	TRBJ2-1	TGTGCCAGCTCACCAATCATAGAGGGGGGGGAGCAGTTCTTC	CASSPIIEGGEQFF
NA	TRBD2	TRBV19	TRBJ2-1	TGTGCCAGTAGTCCCTTAGCGGGTTTGATCTTC	CASSPLAGLIF
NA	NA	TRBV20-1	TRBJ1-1	TGCAGTGCTCTCCTCAACACTGAAGCTTTCTTT	CSALLNTEAFF
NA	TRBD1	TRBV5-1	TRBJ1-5	TGCGCCAGCAGTCCGCAGGGGGGTAGCAATCAGCCCCAGCATTTT	CASSPQGGSNQPQHF
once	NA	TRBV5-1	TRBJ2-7	TGCGCCAGCAGCTTGGGGGGTAGTACCTACGAGCAGTACTTC	CASSLGGSTYEQYF
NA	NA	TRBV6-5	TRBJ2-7	TGTGCCAGCAGGGTCGAGACTACCAGCTCCTACGAGCAGTACTTC	CASRVETTSSYEQYF
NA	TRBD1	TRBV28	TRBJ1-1	TGTGCCAGCAGTTTATTTAAGACAGGGTTGAACACTGAAGCTTTCTTT	CASSLFKTGLNTEAFF
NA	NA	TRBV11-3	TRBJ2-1	TGTGCCAGCAGCTTACAATCGCCCCCCTACAATGAGCAGTTCTTC	CASSLQSPPYNEQFF
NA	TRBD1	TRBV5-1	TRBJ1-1	TGCGCCAGCAGTGAAGGGACAGGTGATGAAGCTTTCTTT	CASSEGTGDEAFF
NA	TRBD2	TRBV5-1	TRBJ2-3	TGCGCCAGCAGCTTGGGGACTAGCGGGCTCACAGATACGCAGTATTTT	CASSLGTSGLTDTQYF
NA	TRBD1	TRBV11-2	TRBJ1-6	TGTGCCAGCAGCTTCCGGACAGGGACACGCAATTCACCCCTCCACTTT	CASSFRTGTRNSPLHF
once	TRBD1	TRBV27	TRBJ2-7	TGTGCCAGTAAAGCGGTGGGACAGTACGAGCAGTACTTC	CASKAVGQYEQYF
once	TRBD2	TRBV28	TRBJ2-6	TGTGCCACACTCGAATTAGCGGGGCTAGATAAAGCTGGGGCCAACGTCCTGACTTTC	CATLELAGLDKAGANVLTF
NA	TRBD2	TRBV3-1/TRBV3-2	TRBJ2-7	TGTGCCAGCGGGTCTAGCGGGAGATACGACGAGCAGTACTTC	CASGSSGRYDEQYF
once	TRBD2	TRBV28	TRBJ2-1	TGTGCCAGCAGTCCCGAGTCCTTTAGCGGGAGAAGATACAATGAGCAGTTCTTC	CASSPESFSGRRYNEQFF
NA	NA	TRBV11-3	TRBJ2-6	TGTGCCAGCAGCCCTGAACAGGGAACTGGGGCCAACGTCCTGACTTTC	CASSPEQGTGANVLTF
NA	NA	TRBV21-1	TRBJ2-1	TGTGCCAGCAGCTTTGGGACAGGGAGGCACAATGAGCAGTTCTTC	CASSFGTGRHNEQFF